These 17 T cell receptor beta chains originate from one sample sequenced in a study of cytomegalovirus exposure and HLA in healthy donors. The protocol was immunoSEQ multiplex PCR, while the TCRdb copy is restricted to in-frame clones and leaves out a portion. Altogether tens of thousands of clones are present, approximately 88% being singletons, with the ten largest covering about 12%. The material sequenced was PBMCs. These receptors originate from a woman aged 18-29 years in good health and CMV-seropositive.

The chain has TRBV28 and TRBJ1-4; D is perhaps TRBD1 (5 bases). This CDR3 is 16 amino acids long. Germline loops: CDR1 MDHEN, CDR2 SYDVKM. V dropped 10 bases and J dropped 6 bases, with 24 bases sitting between them. The CDR3 DNA reads TGTGCCATCCAGTTTGTCCAGGGAAGGAAGGATGAAAAACTGTTTTTT. Protein sequence: CAIQFVQGRKDEKLFF.

V and J are TRBV9 and TRBJ2-7; D is perhaps TRBD1 (6 bases). This CDR3 is built from 12 residues. V was clipped by 3 bases and J by 3 bases, with 7 bases between them. Germline assignment: CDR1 SGDLS and CDR2 YYNGEE. CDR3 in amino acids: CASSETGYEQYF. In DNA, the CDR3 is TGTGCCAGCAGCGAGACAGGCTACGAGCAGTACTTC. Variable domain in full (rest from reference TRBV9 and TRBJ2-7): DSGVTQTPKHLITATGQRVTLRCSPRSGDLSVYWYQQSLDQGLQFLIQYYNGEERAKGNILERFSAQQFPDLHSELNLSSLELGDSALYFCASSETGYEQYFGPGTRLTVT.

Concerning this clone: An end of the junction does not agree with germline; a read error may underlie this. This sample also contains other DNA sequences that code for the same CDR3. V is TRBV30 and J is TRBJ1-3, with TRBD1 as a possible D gene (5 bases). The CDR3 totals 15 residues. Germline CDR1 reads GTSNPN; CDR2 reads SVGIG (reference sequence). In nucleotides, the CDR3 is TGTGCCTGGAATGGGGTTGGGGGAGGTGGAAACACTATATATTTT. Its protein is CAWNGVGGGGNTIYF.

The genes are TRBV2 and TRBJ2-1; a possible D gene is TRBD2 (7 bases). V lost 6 bases, J lost 5 bases, and 20 bases lay in between. CDR3 size: 16 residues. Per the germline V gene, CDR1 is SNHLY and CDR2 is FYNNEI. The CDR3 here is CASSPWRAGANNEQFF. DNA of the CDR3: TGTGCCAGCAGCCCGTGGAGGGCGGGGGCAAACAATGAGCAGTTCTTC.

The chain uses TRBV7-8 and TRBJ2-2, with D uncertain. The CDR3 loop spans 17 amino acids. The germline V and J ends were trimmed by 5 bases and 1 base, with 17 bases remaining between them. Germline CDR1 SGHVS, CDR2 FQNEAQ. This chain's CDR3 is CASSPEINPRNTGELFF. In nucleotides, the CDR3 is TGTGCCAGCAGCCCGGAGATAAACCCCCGGAACACCGGGGAGCTGTTTTTT.

The V and J genes are TRBV6-5 and TRBJ1-4; D gene ambiguous. Germline CDR1 is MNHEY and CDR2 is SVGAGI. This CDR3 has 13 amino acids. Trimming cost V 4 bases and J 6 bases, with 9 bases left between them. CDR3 in DNA: TGTGCCAGCAGTTGGGCAGCCTATGAAAAACTGTTTTTT. This codes for CASSWAAYEKLFF.

The V call is TRBV2, the J call TRBJ1-3, with D unclear. Per germline, CDR1 SNHLY and CDR2 FYNNEI. Trimming left V 4 bases short and J 6 bases short, with 13 bases between. The CDR3 contains 14 residues. This CDR3 reads CASSGSVTENTIYF. The CDR3 DNA reads TGTGCCAGCAGTGGAAGCGTCACCGAAAACACCATATATTTT.

In the case of this clone: The sample has other DNA sequences that encode this CDR3 too. The chain recombines TRBV6-5 with TRBJ2-7; D is possibly TRBD2 (6 bases). Germline V gene lookup returns CDR1 MNHEY and CDR2 SVGAGI. The V and J ends lost 4 bases and 6 bases respectively, with 7 bases between them. The CDR3 length is 11 residues. The CDR3 spells CASSFGGEQYF. The CDR3 nucleotides are TGTGCCAGCAGTTTCGGGGGCGAGCAGTACTTC.

V gene TRBV2 combines with J gene TRBJ2-7; the D is unclear. CDR1 is SNHLY and CDR2 is FYNNEI in the germline V gene. V was shortened by 9 bases and J by 4 bases, with 16 bases between the two germline ends. CDR3 size: 13 residues. The CDR3 is CASRGPLSYEQYF. The DNA for the CDR3 is TGTGCCAGTAGAGGTCCTCTCTCTTACGAGCAGTACTTC. Full variable domain (missing parts from reference TRBV2 and TRBJ2-7): EPEVTQTPSHQVTQMGQEVILRCVPISNHLYFYWYRQILGQKVEFLVSFYNNEISEKSEIFDDQFSVERPDGSNFTLKIRSTKLEDSAMYFCASRGPLSYEQYFGPGTRLTVT.

V is TRBV7-6 and J is TRBJ2-5; no clear D gene. The V gene's germline CDR1 is SGHVS and CDR2 FNYEAQ. Trimming removed 3 bases from V and 5 bases from J, with 13 bases in between. This CDR3 is built from 14 residues. The DNA for the CDR3 is TGTGCCAGCAGCTTTGGGTGGCGACTGGAGACCCAGTACTTC. It yields the protein CASSFGWRLETQYF.

The chain uses TRBV30 and TRBJ2-5, with D perhaps matching TRBD1 (5 bases). V lost 0 bases to trimming and J lost 5 bases, with 13 bases between them. Germline V gene sequence: CDR1 GTSNPN, CDR2 SVGIG (reference sequence). CDR3 length equals 14 residues. The CDR3 is CAWSVWAGKETQYF. CDR3 nucleotides: TGTGCCTGGAGTGTCTGGGCAGGGAAGGAGACCCAGTACTTC.

This clone was recorded a few times. The rearrangement links TRBV7-3 to TRBJ1-1, with D hard to call. CDR1 and CDR2 (germline): SGHTA, FQGTGA. Trimming cost V 4 bases and J 3 bases, with 12 bases left between them. This CDR3 has 14 amino acids. The CDR3 nucleotides are TGTGCCAGCAGCTCGACCCGAGCGGACACTGAAGCTTTCTTT. Its translation: CASSSTRADTEAFF.

This chain uses TRBV5-1 with TRBJ2-3, with TRBD2 identical over 13 bases. The CDR3 is made up of 18 amino acids. Per germline, CDR1 SGHRS and CDR2 YFSETQ. The J segment lost 4 bases and the V segment lost 4 bases, leaving 12 bases of the junction unmatched. The CDR3 sequence: CASSPTSGGALGADTQYF. The CDR3, as DNA: TGCGCCAGCAGCCCTACTAGCGGGGGGGCTTTAGGGGCAGATACGCAGTATTTT.

The chain recombines TRBV28 with TRBJ1-1, with a tentative D call TRBD1 (6 bases). Trimming cost V 9 bases and J 1 base, with 12 bases left between them. The germline gives CDR1 MDHEN, CDR2 SYDVKM. This CDR3 is built from 13 residues. CDR3 sequence reads: CASWTDKNTEAFF. CDR3 in DNA: TGTGCCAGTTGGACAGATAAGAACACTGAAGCTTTCTTT.

The V and J genes are TRBV10-1 and TRBJ2-3; D is possibly TRBD1 (5 bases). CDR3 length: 15 residues. Germline V gene data show CDR1 as WNHNN and CDR2 as SYGVQD (reference sequence). The V gene lost 4 bases and the J gene lost 0 bases, with 11 bases spanning the gap. CDR3 loop: CASSGQDTSTDTQYF. CDR3 nucleotides: TGCGCCAGCAGTGGGCAGGACACTAGCACAGATACGCAGTATTTT.

The J gene is TRBJ1-1, the V gene TRBV18; 8 bases map to TRBD1. Germline V lookup: CDR1 KGHSH, CDR2 LQKENI. The V segment lost 4 bases and the J segment 0 bases; nucleotides outside the gene matches: 13. This CDR3 is built from 18 residues. CDR3 coding DNA: TGTGCCAGCTCACTCCTACTCGGGCAGGGGGCGATGAACACTGAAGCTTTCTTT. It encodes CASSLLLGQGAMNTEAFF.

The genes are TRBV5-1 and TRBJ1-5, with D possibly TRBD1 on 5 matching bases. The CDR3 is 14 residues long. Trimming stripped 0 bases from V and 6 bases from J, with 10 bases between. The germline CDR1 and CDR2 sequences are SGHRS and YFSETQ. CDR3 sequence reads: CASSLGGGSQPQHF. The CDR3 DNA reads TGCGCCAGCAGCTTGGGGGGGGGAAGTCAGCCCCAGCATTTT.